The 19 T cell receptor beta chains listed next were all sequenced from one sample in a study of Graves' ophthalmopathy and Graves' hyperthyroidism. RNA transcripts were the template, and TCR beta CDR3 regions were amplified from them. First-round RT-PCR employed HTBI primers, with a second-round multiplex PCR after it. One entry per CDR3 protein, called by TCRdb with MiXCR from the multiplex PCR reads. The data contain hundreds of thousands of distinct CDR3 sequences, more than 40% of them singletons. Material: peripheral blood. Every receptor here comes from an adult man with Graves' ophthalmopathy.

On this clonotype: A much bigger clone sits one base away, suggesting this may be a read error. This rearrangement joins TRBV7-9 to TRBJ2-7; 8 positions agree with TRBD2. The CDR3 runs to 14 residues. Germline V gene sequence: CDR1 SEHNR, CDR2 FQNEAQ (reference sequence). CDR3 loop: CASSPRGARYGQYF. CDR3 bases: TGCGCCAGCAGCCCGCGGGGGGCTCGATACGGGCAGTACTTC.

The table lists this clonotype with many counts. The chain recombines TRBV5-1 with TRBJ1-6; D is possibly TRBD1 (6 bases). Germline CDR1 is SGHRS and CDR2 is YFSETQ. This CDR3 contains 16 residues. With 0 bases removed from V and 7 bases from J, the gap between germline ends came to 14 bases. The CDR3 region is CASSLERGAMNSPLHF. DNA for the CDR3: TGCGCCAGCAGCTTGGAACGGGGGGCGATGAATTCACCCCTCCACTTT.

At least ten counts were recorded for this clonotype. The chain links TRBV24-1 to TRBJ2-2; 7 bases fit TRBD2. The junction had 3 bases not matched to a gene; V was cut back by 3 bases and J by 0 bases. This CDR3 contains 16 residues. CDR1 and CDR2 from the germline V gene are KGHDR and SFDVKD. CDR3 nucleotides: TGTGCCACCAGTGATGAAGCGGGGACGAACACCGGGGAGCTGTTTTTT. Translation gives CATSDEAGTNTGELFF.

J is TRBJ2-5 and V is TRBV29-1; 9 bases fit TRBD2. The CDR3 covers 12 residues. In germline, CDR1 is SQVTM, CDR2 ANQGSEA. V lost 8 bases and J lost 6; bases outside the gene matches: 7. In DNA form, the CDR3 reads TGCAGCTTCGGCCTAGCGGGGCAGACCCAGTACTTC. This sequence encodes CSFGLAGQTQYF.

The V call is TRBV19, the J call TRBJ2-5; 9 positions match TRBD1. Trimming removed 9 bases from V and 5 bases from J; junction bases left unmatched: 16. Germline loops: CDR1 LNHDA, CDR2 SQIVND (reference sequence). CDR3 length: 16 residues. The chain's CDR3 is CASRPNGGQGGETQYF. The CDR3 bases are TGTGCCAGCAGACCCAACGGGGGACAGGGTGGTGAGACCCAGTACTTC.

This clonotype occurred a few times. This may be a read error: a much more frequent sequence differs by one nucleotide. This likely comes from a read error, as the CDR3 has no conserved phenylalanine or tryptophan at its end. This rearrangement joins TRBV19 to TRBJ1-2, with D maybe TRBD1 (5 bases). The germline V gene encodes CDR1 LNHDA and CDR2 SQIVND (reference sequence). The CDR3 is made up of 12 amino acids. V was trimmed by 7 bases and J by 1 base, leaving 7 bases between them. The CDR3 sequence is CASNGGNYGYTL. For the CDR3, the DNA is TGTGCCAGTAATGGGGGTAACTATGGCTACACCCTC.

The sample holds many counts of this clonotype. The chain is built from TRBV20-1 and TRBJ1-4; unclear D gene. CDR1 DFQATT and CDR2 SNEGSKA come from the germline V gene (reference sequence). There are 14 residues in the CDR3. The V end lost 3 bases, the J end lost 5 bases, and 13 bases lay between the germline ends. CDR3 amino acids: CSASRRLNNEKLFF. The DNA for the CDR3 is TGCAGTGCTAGTAGGCGACTGAACAATGAAAAACTGTTTTTT.

The DNA for the CDR3 is TGCAGCGGGTCGGGAGAGACCCAGTACTTC. It translates to CSGSGETQYF. The chain is built from TRBV29-1 and TRBJ2-5; no firm D call. V lost 7 bases, J lost 4 bases, and 7 bases lay in between. Germline V gives CDR1 SQVTM, CDR2 ANQGSEA. This CDR3 has 10 amino acids.

CDR3 in DNA: TGTGCCAGCAGCGGACATGGACAGGGCTACTCTGGAAACACCTTC. Protein product: CASSGHGQGYSGNTF. The chain joins TRBV9 to TRBJ1-2; 8 bases align to TRBD1. From germline, CDR1 is SGDLS and CDR2 YYNGEE. Trimming took 3 bases from V and 12 from J; bases not matched to a gene: 16. The CDR3 has 15 residues. The complete variable domain, with remaining parts taken from reference TRBV9 and TRBJ1-2, reads DSGVTQTPKHLITATGQRVTLRCSPRSGDLSVYWYQQSLDQGLQFLIQYYNGEERAKGNILERFSAQQFPDLHSELNLSSLELGDSALYFCASSGHGQGYSGNTFGSGTRLTVV.

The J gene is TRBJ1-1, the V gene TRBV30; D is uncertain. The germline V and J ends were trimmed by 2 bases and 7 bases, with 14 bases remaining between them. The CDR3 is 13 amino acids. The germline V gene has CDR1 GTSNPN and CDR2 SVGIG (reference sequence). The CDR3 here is CAWSLGIPYEAFF. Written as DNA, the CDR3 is TGTGCCTGGAGTCTGGGTATTCCCTATGAAGCTTTCTTT.

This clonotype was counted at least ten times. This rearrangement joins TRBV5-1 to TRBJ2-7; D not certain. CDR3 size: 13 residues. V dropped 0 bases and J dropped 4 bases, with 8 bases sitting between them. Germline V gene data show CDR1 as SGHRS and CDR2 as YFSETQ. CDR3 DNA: TGCGCCAGCAGCTTGGCCGCCGAATACGAGCAGTACTTC. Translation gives CASSLAAEYEQYF.

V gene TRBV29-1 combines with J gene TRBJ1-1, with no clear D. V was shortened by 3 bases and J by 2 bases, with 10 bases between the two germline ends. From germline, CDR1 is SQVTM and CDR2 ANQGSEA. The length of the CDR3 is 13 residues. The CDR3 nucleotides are TGCAGCGTTGAGGACTCTGGAAACACTGAAGCTTTCTTT. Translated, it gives CSVEDSGNTEAFF.

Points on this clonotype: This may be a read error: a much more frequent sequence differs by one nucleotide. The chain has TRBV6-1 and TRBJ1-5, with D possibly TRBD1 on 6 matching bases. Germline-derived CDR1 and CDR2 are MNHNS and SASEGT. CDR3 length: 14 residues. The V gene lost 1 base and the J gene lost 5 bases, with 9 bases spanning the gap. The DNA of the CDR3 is TGTGCCAGCAGTGAAGGGACAGATTATCAGCCCCAGCATTTT. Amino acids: CASSEGTDYQPQHF.

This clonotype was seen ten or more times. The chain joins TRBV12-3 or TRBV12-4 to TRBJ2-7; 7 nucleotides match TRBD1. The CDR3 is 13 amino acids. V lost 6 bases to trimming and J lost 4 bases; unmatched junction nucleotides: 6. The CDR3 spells CASRPPGQYEQYF. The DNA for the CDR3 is TGTGCCAGCAGACCGCCGGGACAGTACGAGCAGTACTTC.

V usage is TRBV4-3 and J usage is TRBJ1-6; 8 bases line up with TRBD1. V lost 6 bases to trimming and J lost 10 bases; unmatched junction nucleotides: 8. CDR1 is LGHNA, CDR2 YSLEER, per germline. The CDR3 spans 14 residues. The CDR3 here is CASSPRGLLSPLHF. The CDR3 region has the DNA TGCGCCAGCAGTCCCAGGGGGCTTCTGTCACCCCTCCACTTT.

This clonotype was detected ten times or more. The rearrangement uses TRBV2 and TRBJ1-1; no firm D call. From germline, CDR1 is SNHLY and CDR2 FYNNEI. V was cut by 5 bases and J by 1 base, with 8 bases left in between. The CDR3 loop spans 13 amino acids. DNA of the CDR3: TGTGCCAGCAGTTGGACTCGGAACACTGAAGCTTTCTTT. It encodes CASSWTRNTEAFF.

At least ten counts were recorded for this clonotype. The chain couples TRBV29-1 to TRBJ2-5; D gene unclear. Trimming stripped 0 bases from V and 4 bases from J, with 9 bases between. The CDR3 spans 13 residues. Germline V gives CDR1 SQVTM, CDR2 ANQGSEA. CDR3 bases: TGCAGCGTTGAAGACACCCAGGCAGAGACCCAGTACTTC. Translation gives CSVEDTQAETQYF.

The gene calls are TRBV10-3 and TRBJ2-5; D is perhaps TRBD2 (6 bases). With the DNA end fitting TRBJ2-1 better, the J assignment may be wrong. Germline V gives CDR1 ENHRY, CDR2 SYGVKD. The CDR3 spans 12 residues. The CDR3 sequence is CAISSGGGEQFF. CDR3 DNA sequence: TGTGCCATCAGCTCCGGGGGAGGTGAGCAGTTCTTC.

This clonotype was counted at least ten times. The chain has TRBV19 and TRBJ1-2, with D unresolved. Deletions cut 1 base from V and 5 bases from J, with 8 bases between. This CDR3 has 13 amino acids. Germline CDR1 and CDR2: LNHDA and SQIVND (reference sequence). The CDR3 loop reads CASSIVVGYGYTF. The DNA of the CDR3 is TGTGCCAGTAGTATAGTGGTGGGGTATGGCTACACCTTC.